This T cell receptor beta chain is from a study of cytomegalovirus exposure and HLA in healthy donors. Assay used: immunoSEQ multiplex PCR; TCRdb lists only in-frame clones, some missing. Among fewer than 130,000 clones listed, approximately 90% were seen once. Losses at the gene ends were 4 bases for V and 1 base for J; bases not matched to a gene: 2. This CDR3 comprises 15 residues. Per germline, CDR1 KGHSH and CDR2 LQKENI. This chain connects TRBV18 to TRBJ2-7, with 12 positions matching TRBD2. Material: PBMCs. The source is a woman aged 25 to 45 in good health and CMV-seropositive. The CDR3 nucleotides read TGTGCCAGCTCACGTGGACTAGCGGGGTCCTACGAGCAGTACTTC. Amino acids: CASSRGLAGSYEQYF.